This entry describes one TCR beta chain. Its target antigen remains unknown. The sample holds no much larger clone one base away, and base qualities are not on file. Germline trimming amounts to 1 base on V and 5 bases on J, with 8 as the count of junction bases outside the gene matches. The germline V gene (reference sequence) yields GTSNPN for CDR1 and SVGIG for CDR2. The CDR3 measures 16 amino acids from cysteine to phenylalanine. The only DNA kept is the CDR3, 48 bases in frame from the first base. These data belong to a study of shared clonotypes between healthy human individuals (dated by TCRdb to 2018 to 2021). Notes on the research overall: The cohort included a few men and a couple of women between 18 and 49 years of age. Each donor's leukapheresis produced roughly between roughly 0.9 and 8.9 billion PBMCs. The study deeply sequenced blood TCR repertoires of about 5 healthy adults to estimate repertoire size and the extent of clonotype sharing between individuals. To increase sequencing depth and limit assay-specific biases, TCR repertoire library preparation and sequencing were carried out by different laboratories using diverse techniques. For each donor, CD4 naive and CD4 memory were each run on three plates, CD8 naive on two plates, and CD8 memory on one plate.

The donors were healthy, HIV-negative adults with no recently reported acute infections or vaccinations. All donors were Caucasian adults living in Nashville, Tennessee, USA. CD4+ T cells were enriched through magnetic negative selection, after which naive cells were positively selected on CD45RA and the remaining negative fraction served as the memory subset. Blood was collected by leukapheresis, and PBMCs were isolated by Ficoll-Histopaque density gradient centrifugation and then cryopreserved in liquid nitrogen vapor phase. Purity and quantity of every magnetically sorted T cell population were checked by analytical flow cytometry. Each sorted fraction had its genomic DNA isolated and then quantified by UV absorbance on a Nanodrop 2000c. General study outcomes and caveats: Because the study included a small number of donors, the genetic and exposure-history diversity represented was limited. Larger estimated clonotype richness was generally found for naive subsets than for memory subsets. Sampling was restricted to blood, and TCR repertoires in tissue are likely to differ from TCR repertoires in blood. When a few donors were compared, the shared fraction of clonotypes was about 5.5% for naive CD4, roughly 3.3% for naive CD8, 2% to 2.5% for memory CD4, and 0.4% for memory CD8. Clonotypes shared by all four sorted-subset donors showed higher generation probabilities than non-shared clonotypes. Based on pairwise subsampling, the degree of clonotype sharing among donors was expected to be affected by sequencing depth. Rarefaction of sorted-subset datasets indicated incomplete sequencing despite the large sequencing depth.

Using the deep immunoSEQ assay, multiplex PCR amplified TCR CDR3 regions from genomic DNA. For each cell subset, the extracted genomic DNA was distributed evenly across all wells of several immunoSEQ 96-well plates, and each plate served as one replicate. Each replicate PCR for sorted subsets received 150 to 250 ng genomic DNA, equal to around 32,000 T cell genomes. Purified libraries were measured with a Qubit 3.0 fluorometer, size-checked on a Bioanalyzer 2100, and measured again with the KAPA Library Quantification kit. Every immunoSEQ 96-well plate was sequenced on a dedicated single-read 150-cycle Illumina NextSeq 550 flow cell. The published analysis was carried out like this. Because the immunoSEQ output held only junctional sequences and lacked quality scores, the filtering could not match the filtering applied to full-length reads. Sequences were annotated with PyIR, a Python wrapper for IgBLAST v1.9, and V/J genes and CDR3 were assigned using IMGT germline references. Any read was removed if the V/J assignment was weak (E-value above 1e-6), the CDR3 was missing, or the read contained stop codons, out-of-frame junctions, or ambiguous translated residues. A V3J clonotype was defined by an identical inferred V gene, J gene, and CDR3 amino acid sequence. The percentage overlap between two repertoires was calculated by dividing the number of shared unique clonotypes by the size of the smaller repertoire. Richness of each repertoire was evaluated using RTK rarefaction, the Chao1 estimator, and Recon v2.1 estimates of unobserved clonotypes. OLGA was used to compute generation probabilities for all TCRbeta clonotypes that the gDNA method yielded from a handful of donors. Imported from immuneACCESS, the table was reduced by TCRdb to in-frame sequences with V and J called. These copies leave out some clones; in studies compared against another copy, an unresolved V gene accounts for under half, and the cause of the remainder is not known. V and J calls and clone size follow that table, whereas D and trimming were derived from the DNA. Across this sample there are millions of clones, with around 90% seen only once. Clones ranked in the top ten supply about 0.13% of the sample.

The sample taken for sequencing was naive CD4+ T cells sorted from blood. The sample's cell subset or site label is to be understood as: CD45RA+ positively selected. Here the chain combines TRBV30 and TRBJ2-5; 12 bases in the middle match TRBD1. This TCR derives from a man in his late teens or twenties in good health. The nucleotides read TGTGCCTGGAGTGCAAGACCGGGACAGGGGGCCGAGACCCAGTACTTC. Its coded protein is CAWSARPGQGAETQYF.